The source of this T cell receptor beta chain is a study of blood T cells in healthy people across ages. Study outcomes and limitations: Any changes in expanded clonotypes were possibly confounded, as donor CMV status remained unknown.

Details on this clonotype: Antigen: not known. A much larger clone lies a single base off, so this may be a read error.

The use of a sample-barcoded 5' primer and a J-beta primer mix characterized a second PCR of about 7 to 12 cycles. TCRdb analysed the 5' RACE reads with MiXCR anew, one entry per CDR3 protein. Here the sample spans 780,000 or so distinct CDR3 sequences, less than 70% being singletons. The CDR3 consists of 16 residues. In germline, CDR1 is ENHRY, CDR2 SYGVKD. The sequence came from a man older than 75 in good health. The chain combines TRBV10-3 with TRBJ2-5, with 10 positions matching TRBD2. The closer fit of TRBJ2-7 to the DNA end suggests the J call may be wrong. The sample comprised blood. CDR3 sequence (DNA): TGTACCATCAGTGGGCCCCTAGCGGGAGTCGGATACGAGCAGTACTTC. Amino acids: CTISGPLAGVGYEQYF.